This TCR beta chain was profiled in a study of blood T cell repertoires in COVID-19. Study-level information: Material from acute and convalescent COVID-19 was sourced from the United States, Italy and Spain. Sample material is recorded as cDNA or gDNA derived from T cells, B-cell-depleted T cells, or PBMCs.

CDR1 and CDR2 (germline): SQVTM, ANQGSEA. The J segment lost 2 bases and the V segment lost 0 bases, leaving 10 bases of the junction unmatched. The CDR3 consists of 17 residues. As handled by the study authors: Reference gene primers were amplified, and this amplification served to estimate nucleated cell counts. The table came from immunoSEQ multiplex PCR; TCRdb's copy has only in-frame clones and leaves some out. That table is the source of V, J and clone size, and D and trimming were worked out from the DNA. The sample consists of roughly 150,000 clones, 60% to 85% of them appearing once. The material sequenced was peripheral blood. The chain carries TRBV29-1 and TRBJ2-3; 8 nucleotides align to TRBD1. This TCR was sampled from a man in his 60s with acute or convalescent COVID-19. CDR3 DNA: TGCAGCGTTGAAGATTTTAGGACAGGGTATTCCACAGATACGCAGTATTTT. This gives the protein CSVEDFRTGYSTDTQYF.